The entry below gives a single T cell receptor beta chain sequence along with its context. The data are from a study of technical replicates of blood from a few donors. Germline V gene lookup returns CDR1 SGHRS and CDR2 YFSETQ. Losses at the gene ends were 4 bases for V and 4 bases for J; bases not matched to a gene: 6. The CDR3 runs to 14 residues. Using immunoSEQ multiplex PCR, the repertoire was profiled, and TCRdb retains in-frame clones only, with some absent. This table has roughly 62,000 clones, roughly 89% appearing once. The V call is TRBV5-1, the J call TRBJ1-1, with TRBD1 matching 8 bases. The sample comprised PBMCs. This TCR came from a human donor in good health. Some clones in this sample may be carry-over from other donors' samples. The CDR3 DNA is TGCGCCAGCAGCGACAGGGGTGTGGGCACTGAAGCTTTCTTT. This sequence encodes CASSDRGVGTEAFF.